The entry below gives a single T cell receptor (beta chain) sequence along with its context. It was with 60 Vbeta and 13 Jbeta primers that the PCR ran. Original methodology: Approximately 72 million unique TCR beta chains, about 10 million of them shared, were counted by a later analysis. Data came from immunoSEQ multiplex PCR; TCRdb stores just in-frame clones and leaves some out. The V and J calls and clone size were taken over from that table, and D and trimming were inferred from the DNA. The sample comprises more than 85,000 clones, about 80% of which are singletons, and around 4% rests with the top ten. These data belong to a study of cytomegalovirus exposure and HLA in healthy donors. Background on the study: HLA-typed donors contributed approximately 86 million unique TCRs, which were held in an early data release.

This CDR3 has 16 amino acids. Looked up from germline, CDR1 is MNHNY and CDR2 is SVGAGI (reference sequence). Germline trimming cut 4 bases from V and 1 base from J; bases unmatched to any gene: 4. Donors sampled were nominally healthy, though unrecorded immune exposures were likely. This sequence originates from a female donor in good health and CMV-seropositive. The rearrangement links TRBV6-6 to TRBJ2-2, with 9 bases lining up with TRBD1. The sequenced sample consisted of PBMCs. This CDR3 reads CASSLGQGRNTGELFF. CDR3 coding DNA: TGTGCCAGCAGTTTAGGACAGGGGAGGAACACCGGGGAGCTGTTTTTT.